This T cell receptor (beta chain) was sequenced for a study of T cells in localized non-small cell lung cancer. Notes on the study in general: Uninvolved adjacent lung, not tumor, had the highest T cell clonality. Appearing in adjacent lung were a median approximately 60 of the top 100 tumor clones. Sequence data derive from only one tumor region, so heterogeneity remains possible.

Generated by immunoSEQ multiplex PCR, the TCRdb table keeps only in-frame clones and is missing some. The data show about 36,000 clones, around 85% seen once. With V trimmed by 5 bases and J by 4 bases, 9 bases remained unmatched. The CDR3 covers 15 residues. From germline, CDR1 is SNHLY and CDR2 FYNNEI. A word on this clone: Its cognate antigen is unknown.

The sequence came from a woman between 40 and 69 years old with stage I lung adenocarcinoma. The specimen was peripheral blood, collected before any cancer treatment. V gene TRBV2 combines with J gene TRBJ1-2; 8 positions agree with TRBD1. CDR3 protein: CASSYGQGLGYGYTF. The DNA of the CDR3 is TGTGCCAGCAGTTACGGACAGGGACTTGGCTATGGCTACACCTTC. Supplemented by reference TRBV2 and TRBJ1-2, the full variable domain reads EPEVTQTPSHQVTQMGQEVILRCVPISNHLYFYWYRQILGQKVEFLVSFYNNEISEKSEIFDDQFSVERPDGSNFTLKIRSTKLEDSAMYFCASSYGQGLGYGYTFGSGTRLTVV.